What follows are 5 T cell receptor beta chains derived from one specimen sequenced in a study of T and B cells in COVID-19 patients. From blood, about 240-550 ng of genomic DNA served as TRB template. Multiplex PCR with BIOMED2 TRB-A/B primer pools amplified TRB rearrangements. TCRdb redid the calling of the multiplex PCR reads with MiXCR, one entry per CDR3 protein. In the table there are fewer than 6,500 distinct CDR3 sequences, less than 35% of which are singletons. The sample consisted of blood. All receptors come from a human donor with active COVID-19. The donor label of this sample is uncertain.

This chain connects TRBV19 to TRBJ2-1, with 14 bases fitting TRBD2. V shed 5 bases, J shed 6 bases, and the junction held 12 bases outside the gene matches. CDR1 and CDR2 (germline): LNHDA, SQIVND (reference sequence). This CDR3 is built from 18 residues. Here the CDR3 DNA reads TGTGCCAGTAGTGGGGGGGGACTAGCGGGGGACGGGGGCAATGAGCAGTTCTTC. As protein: CASSGGGLAGDGGNEQFF.

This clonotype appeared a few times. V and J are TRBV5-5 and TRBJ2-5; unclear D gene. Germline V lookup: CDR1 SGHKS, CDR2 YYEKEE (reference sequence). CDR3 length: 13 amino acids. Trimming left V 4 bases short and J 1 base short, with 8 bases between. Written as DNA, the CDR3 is TGTGCCAGCAGCCCCGCTGGCCAAGAGACCCAGTACTTC. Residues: CASSPAGQETQYF.

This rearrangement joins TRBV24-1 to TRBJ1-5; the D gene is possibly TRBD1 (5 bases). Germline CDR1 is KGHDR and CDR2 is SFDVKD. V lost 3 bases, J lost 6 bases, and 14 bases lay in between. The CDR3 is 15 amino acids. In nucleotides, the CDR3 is TGTGCCACCAGTGATAATGGGGCAGGGAGTCAGCCCCAGCATTTT. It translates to CATSDNGAGSQPQHF.

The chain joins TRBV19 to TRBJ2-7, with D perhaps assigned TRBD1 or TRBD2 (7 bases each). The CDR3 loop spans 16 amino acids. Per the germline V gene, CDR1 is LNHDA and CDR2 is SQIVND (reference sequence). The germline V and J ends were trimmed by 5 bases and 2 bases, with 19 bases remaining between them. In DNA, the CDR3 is TGTGCCAGTAGTCCCCGCGGGGAGGGGGCAACCTACGAGCAGTACTTC. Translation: CASSPRGEGATYEQYF. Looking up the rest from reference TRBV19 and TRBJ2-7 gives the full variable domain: DGGITQSPKYLFRKEGQNVTLSCEQNLNHDAMYWYRQDPGQGLRLIYYSQIVNDFQKGDIAEGYSVSREKKESFPLTVTSAQKNPTAFYLCASSPRGEGATYEQYFGPGTRLTVT.

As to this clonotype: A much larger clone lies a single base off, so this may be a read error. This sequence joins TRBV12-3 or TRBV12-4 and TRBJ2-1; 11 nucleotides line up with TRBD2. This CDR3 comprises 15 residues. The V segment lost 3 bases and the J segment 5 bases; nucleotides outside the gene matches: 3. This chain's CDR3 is CASSFSGGAHNEQFF. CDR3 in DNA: TGTGCCAGCAGTTTTAGCGGGGGGGCCCACAATGAGCAGTTCTTC.